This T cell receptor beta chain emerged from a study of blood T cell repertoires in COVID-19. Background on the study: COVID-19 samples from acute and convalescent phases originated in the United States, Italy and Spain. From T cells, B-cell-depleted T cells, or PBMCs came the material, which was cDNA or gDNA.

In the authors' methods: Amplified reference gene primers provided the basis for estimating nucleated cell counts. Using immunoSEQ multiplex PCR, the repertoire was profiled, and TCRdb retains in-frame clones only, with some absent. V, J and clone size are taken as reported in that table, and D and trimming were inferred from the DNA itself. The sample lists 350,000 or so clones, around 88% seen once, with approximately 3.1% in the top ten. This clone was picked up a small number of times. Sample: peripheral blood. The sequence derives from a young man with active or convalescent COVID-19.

CDR3 coding DNA: TGTGCCAGCAGTCCCTCAGGTGTCGAGCAGTACTTC. Protein sequence: CASSPSGVEQYF. The genes are TRBV27 and TRBJ2-7, with D unclear. Germline values: CDR1 MNHEY, CDR2 SMNVEV (reference sequence). The V end lost 5 bases, the J end lost 6 bases, and 11 bases lay between the germline ends. This CDR3 has 12 residues.